A single T cell receptor beta chain is shown here with its context. This sample stems from a study of cytomegalovirus exposure and HLA in healthy donors. PCR used 60 Vbeta primers and 13 Jbeta primers. Method: immunoSEQ multiplex PCR; TCRdb's copy keeps in-frame clones and lacks some. This sample carries 80,000 to 100,000 clones, 65% to 75% of them seen once, and the ten largest clones take around 22%. The sample consisted of PBMCs. This clonotype originated in a young man in good health and CMV-seropositive.

The CDR3 nucleotides are TGTGCCAGCGGCCGAGAGGGGGCCTACGAGCAGTACTTC. Translation: CASGREGAYEQYF. The rearrangement links TRBV2 to TRBJ2-7; TRBD1 is a possible D gene (6 bases). The CDR3 totals 13 residues. Germline V CDR1 and CDR2: SNHLY, FYNNEI. Trimming took 8 bases from V and 2 from J, leaving 13 bases between them.